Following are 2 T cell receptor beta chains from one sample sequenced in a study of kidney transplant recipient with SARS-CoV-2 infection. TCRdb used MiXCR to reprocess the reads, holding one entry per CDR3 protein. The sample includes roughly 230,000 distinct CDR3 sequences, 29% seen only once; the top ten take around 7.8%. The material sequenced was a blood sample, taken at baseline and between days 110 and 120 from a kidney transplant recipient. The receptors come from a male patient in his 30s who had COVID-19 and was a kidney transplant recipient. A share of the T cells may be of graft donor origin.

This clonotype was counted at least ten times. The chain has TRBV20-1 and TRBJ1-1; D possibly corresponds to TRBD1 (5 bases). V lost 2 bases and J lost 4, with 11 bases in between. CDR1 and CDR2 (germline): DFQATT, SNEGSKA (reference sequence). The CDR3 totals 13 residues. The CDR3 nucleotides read TGCAGTGCTAGATTAGGGGCTGTCACTGAAGCTTTCTTT. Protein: CSARLGAVTEAFF.

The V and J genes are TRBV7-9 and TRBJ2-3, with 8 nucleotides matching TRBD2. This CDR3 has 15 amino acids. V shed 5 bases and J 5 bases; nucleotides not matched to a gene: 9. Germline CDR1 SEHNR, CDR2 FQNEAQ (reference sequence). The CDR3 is CASSAATGGGDTQYF. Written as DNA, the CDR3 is TGTGCCAGCAGCGCAGCGACGGGGGGGGGAGATACGCAGTATTTT.